Sequencing of this T cell receptor beta chain was carried out in a study of beta chain features in type 1 diabetes. This clone turned up a few times. Its target is not known. The investigators reverse transcribed all of the isolated RNA, so they sequenced expressed TCRB transcripts. Some clones are missing from TCRdb's copy, which holds only in-frame ones; the method was immunoSEQ multiplex PCR. The repertoire holds over 300,000 clones, with approximately 8.2% as singletons. General study results and limits: In comparison with healthy donors, patients had naive, central memory and Treg TCRB repertoires that appeared more similar.

Sorted CD4+ subsets: naive, central memory, regulatory, stem cell-like memory (CD45RO/CCR7/CD25/CD127/CD95/CD27 panel). Sorted populations all exceeded 95% purity. The CDR3 consists of 16 residues. Trimming took 1 base from V and 0 from J, leaving 11 bases between them. Germline V lookup: CDR1 LGHNA, CDR2 YNFKEQ. The specimen sequenced was central memory CD4+ T cells from blood. The chain couples TRBV4-2 to TRBJ2-3; D gene uncertain. The origin of this receptor is a woman younger than 35 in good health. Here the CDR3 DNA reads TGTGCCAGCAGCCAAGGAGACGGGTCAAGCACAGATACGCAGTATTTT. Its protein product is CASSQGDGSSTDTQYF.